This entry lists 10 T cell receptor beta chains sequenced from one sample in a study of beta chain features in type 1 diabetes. All of the isolated RNA was reverse transcribed, so expressed TCRB transcripts were sequenced. TCRdb's copy holds only in-frame clones and misses some; the assay was immunoSEQ multiplex PCR. The table lists hundreds of thousands of clones, around 12% of them singletons. The source material was naive CD4+ T cells from blood. All receptors come from a man aged 18 to 29 in good health.

The rearrangement uses TRBV5-6 and TRBJ2-6; 7 positions agree with TRBD1. Germline CDR1 is SGHDT and CDR2 is YYEEEE. The CDR3 is 16 residues long. With V trimmed by 4 bases and J by 3 bases, 7 bases remained unmatched. The DNA for the CDR3 is TGTGCCAGCAGCATTGAGACAGGGTTTGGGGCCAACGTCCTGACTTTC. It translates to CASSIETGFGANVLTF.

This clone showed up just a few times. The V call is TRBV27, the J call TRBJ2-7; D possibly corresponds to TRBD1 (6 bases). The germline CDR1 and CDR2 sequences are MNHEY and SMNVEV (reference sequence). This CDR3 contains 14 residues. Trimming stripped 8 bases from V and 3 bases from J, with 17 bases between. The CDR3 DNA is TGTGCCAGCCGGTCAACCGGGACACTCTACGAGCAGTACTTC. Its translation: CASRSTGTLYEQYF.

Only a few counts were recorded for this clone. The CDR3 sequence is CASSGNLGGRTEAFF. CDR3 coding DNA: TGTGCCAGCAGCGGCAATCTGGGTGGGAGGACTGAAGCTTTCTTT. The chain combines TRBV9 with TRBJ1-1; D gene ambiguous. Between the trimmed V and J ends, which lost 3 bases and 5 bases, there was a span of 17 bases. CDR3 length equals 15 residues. Germline V gene lookup returns CDR1 SGDLS and CDR2 YYNGEE.

Only a few counts were recorded for this clone. The chain has TRBV7-9 and TRBJ2-1, with D maybe TRBD1 (6 bases). The CDR3 consists of 17 residues. Germline V gene data show CDR1 as SEHNR and CDR2 as FQNEAQ (reference sequence). The V and J ends lost 5 bases and 4 bases respectively, with 21 bases between them. In nucleotides, the CDR3 is TGTGCCAGCAGCCCCACTAACAGGGAACGGGCATACAATGAGCAGTTCTTC. Encoded protein: CASSPTNRERAYNEQFF.

This clone was detected only a few times. The gene calls are TRBV7-2 and TRBJ1-1; 7 nucleotides line up with TRBD1. CDR1 is SGHTA, CDR2 FQGNSA, per germline. The V and J ends lost 1 base and 0 bases, in that order; junction bases with no gene match: 14. This CDR3 is 19 amino acids long. CDR3 in DNA: TGTGCCAGCAGCTTAGTTCGTCAGACAGGGCGGGGAATGAACACTGAAGCTTTCTTT. Amino acid sequence: CASSLVRQTGRGMNTEAFF. Full variable domain (outside the CDR3, taken from reference TRBV7-2 and TRBJ1-1): GAGVSQSPSNKVTEKGKDVELRCDPISGHTALYWYRQSLGQGLEFLIYFQGNSAPDKSGLPSDRFSAERTGGSVSTLTIQRTQQEDSAVYLCASSLVRQTGRGMNTEAFFGQGTRLTVV.

This clone was seen a handful of times. The V call is TRBV28, the J call TRBJ2-7, with 7 nucleotides matching TRBD1. Trimming at V came to 6 bases and at J to 6 bases, leaving 11 bases not matched to a gene. The CDR3 has 14 amino acids. Germline CDR1 reads MDHEN; CDR2 reads SYDVKM. CDR3 DNA: TGTGCCAGCAGCAGAAGCGGACAGGAAGGCGAGCAGTACTTC. Encoded protein: CASSRSGQEGEQYF.

This clone occurred a few times. The chain employs TRBV5-1 and TRBJ2-3, with 10 bases aligning to TRBD1. V lost 9 bases, J lost 6 bases, and 16 bases stayed unmatched. Germline V gene lookup returns CDR1 SGHRS and CDR2 YFSETQ. CDR3 length: 16 residues. CDR3 DNA sequence: TGCGCCATCAAACTGCGACAGGGGGCCTTAAGTGATACGCAGTATTTT. This gives the protein CAIKLRQGALSDTQYF.

This clone was picked up many times. This chain connects TRBV29-1 to TRBJ2-6, with 8 nucleotides matching TRBD2. Germline CDR1 SQVTM, CDR2 ANQGSEA. The CDR3 sequence is 15 residues long. The ends lost 5 bases at V and 1 base at J; junction bases unmatched: 4. The CDR3 bases are TGCAGCGTTCGAGCGGGGGCGTCTGGGGCCAACGTCCTGACTTTC. This gives the protein CSVRAGASGANVLTF. The full variable domain, rest sourced from reference TRBV29-1 and TRBJ2-6, is SAVISQKPSRDICQRGTSLTIQCQVDSQVTMMFWYRQQPGQSLTLIATANQGSEATYESGFVIDKFPISRPNLTFSTLTVSNMSPEDSSIYLCSVRAGASGANVLTFGAGSRLTVL.

This clone was seen only a few times. The rearrangement links TRBV30 to TRBJ1-4; 7 nucleotides line up with TRBD1. This CDR3 comprises 13 residues. CDR1 and CDR2 (germline): GTSNPN, SVGIG (reference sequence). V was clipped by 5 bases and J by 7 bases; unmatched bases: 7. The CDR3 protein is CAWGEGAREKLFF. The CDR3 coding sequence is TGTGCCTGGGGCGAGGGGGCTCGTGAAAAACTGTTTTTT.

This clone was counted a few times. The gene calls are TRBV4-2 and TRBJ1-3, with D possibly matching TRBD1 (6 bases). CDR1 and CDR2 from the germline V gene are LGHNA and YNFKEQ. V was cut by 4 bases and J by 0 bases, with 16 bases left in between. The CDR3 covers 17 residues. The CDR3 loop is CASSPSHRVRSGNTIYF. The CDR3 region has the DNA TGTGCCAGCAGCCCGTCACACAGGGTCCGCTCTGGAAACACCATATATTTT.